This T cell receptor beta chain was captured by sequencing in a study of graft-versus-host responses after intestinal transplantation. Study conclusions and caveats: Early post-transplant HvG declines showed an association with peak circulating GvH clone levels. Detection of GvH clones occurred in recipient marrow, and some had their first appearance in ileum or blood. Those patients showing graft-donor T cell macrochimerism displayed high graft-versus-host to host-versus-graft clonal ratios in allografts.

Data came from immunoSEQ multiplex PCR; TCRdb stores just in-frame clones and leaves some out. The sample shows about 94,000 clones, about 91% of them seen only once. The CDR3 is made up of 14 amino acids. V shed 0 bases and J shed 3 bases, with 10 bases lying between them. The germline CDR1 and CDR2 sequences are SGHKS and YYEKEE (reference sequence). Comments on this clone: What it binds is not known.

The sequencing used unstimulated CD8+ T cells sorted from spleen or lymph node cells, collected before intestinal transplant. The V and J genes are TRBV5-5 and TRBJ2-7, with D possibly being TRBD1 (5 bases). The receptor was derived from a human donor who received an intestinal transplant. CDR3 DNA: TGTGCCAGCAGCTTGGCCAGGGCAGACTACGAGCAGTACTTC. It encodes CASSLARADYEQYF.